This entry lists 6 T cell receptor beta chains sequenced from one sample in a study of blood T cell repertoires in COVID-19. TCRdb's copy holds only in-frame clones and misses some; the assay was immunoSEQ multiplex PCR. This sample yields under 250,000 clones, of which 84% are seen a single time; 1.5% belongs to the top ten. Material for sequencing was peripheral blood. These receptors were obtained from a woman aged 40-49 years who had recovered from COVID-19.

The chain has TRBV29-1 and TRBJ2-1; 10 bases align to TRBD1. CDR3 length equals 16 residues. Germline V gene lookup returns CDR1 SQVTM and CDR2 ANQGSEA. The J segment lost 8 bases and the V segment lost 4 bases, leaving 14 bases of the junction unmatched. The CDR3 region is CSVVVYKGQGRDEQFF. The CDR3 nucleotides read TGCAGCGTTGTTGTCTATAAGGGACAGGGGCGCGATGAGCAGTTCTTC.

The rearrangement joins TRBV25-1 to TRBJ2-5; 8 positions match TRBD1. Germline V gene lookup returns CDR1 MGHDK and CDR2 SYGVNS. With V trimmed by 1 base and J by 5 bases, 9 bases remained unmatched. The CDR3 is made up of 16 amino acids. Written as DNA, the CDR3 is TGTGCCAGCAGTGAATTGGTGCCAGGGGGCTCGGAGACCCAGTACTTC. It translates to CASSELVPGGSETQYF.

The CDR3 here is CASSLGGLAGGPGETQYF. As DNA, the CDR3 is TGTGCCAGCAGCTTAGGAGGTTTAGCGGGGGGGCCAGGGGAGACCCAGTACTTC. The rearrangement joins TRBV7-6 to TRBJ2-5; 11 nucleotides match TRBD2. This CDR3 has 18 amino acids. The germline CDR1 and CDR2 sequences are SGHVS and FNYEAQ. J was trimmed by 5 bases and V by 1 base; bases with no gene match: 12.

This clone came up a few times. The chain couples TRBV19 to TRBJ1-1; D remains unclear. V lost 6 bases and J 1 base, leaving 9 bases between the germline ends. The CDR3 loop spans 13 amino acids. Germline values: CDR1 LNHDA, CDR2 SQIVND (reference sequence). The chain's CDR3 is CASRKEGNTEAFF. The CDR3 nucleotides read TGTGCCAGTAGGAAGGAGGGGAACACTGAAGCTTTCTTT.

This chain's CDR3 is CASSPTQGANTGELFF. The DNA of the CDR3 is TGTGCCAGCTCACCAACTCAGGGGGCTAACACCGGGGAGCTGTTTTTT. The V and J genes are TRBV18 and TRBJ2-2, with TRBD1 matching 8 bases. CDR3 length: 16 residues. Germline V lookup: CDR1 KGHSH, CDR2 LQKENI. V lost 2 bases to trimming and J lost 2 bases; unmatched junction nucleotides: 4.

The gene calls are TRBV7-3 and TRBJ2-3; D gene ambiguous. Germline CDR1 reads SGHTA; CDR2 reads FQGTGA. This CDR3 region has 14 residues. The germline V and J ends were trimmed by 4 bases and 4 bases, with 12 bases remaining between them. The CDR3 reads CASSSQARSDTQYF. DNA for the CDR3: TGTGCCAGCAGCTCCCAGGCCCGATCAGATACGCAGTATTTT.